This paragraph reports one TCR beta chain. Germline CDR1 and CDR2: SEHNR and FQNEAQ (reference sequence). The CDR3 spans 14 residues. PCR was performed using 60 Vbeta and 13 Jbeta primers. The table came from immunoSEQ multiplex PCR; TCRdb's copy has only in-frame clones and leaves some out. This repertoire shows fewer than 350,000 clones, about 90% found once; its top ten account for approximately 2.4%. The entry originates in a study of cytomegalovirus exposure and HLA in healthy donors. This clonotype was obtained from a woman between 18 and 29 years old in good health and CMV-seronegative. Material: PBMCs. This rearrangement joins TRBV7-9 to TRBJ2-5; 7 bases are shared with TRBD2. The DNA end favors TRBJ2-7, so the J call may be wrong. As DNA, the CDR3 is TGTGCCAGCAGCTTAATCGGGGGGAACTACGAGCAGTACTTC. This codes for CASSLIGGNYEQYF.